Given below is one T cell receptor beta chain in context. This entry is derived from a study of T cells after somatic rescue of genetic block. This table comes from immunoSEQ multiplex PCR, and its TCRdb copy is limited to in-frame clones, with some not included. The sample carries about 88,000 clones, 70% to 90% recorded once. V lost 0 bases to trimming and J lost 7 bases, with 13 bases between them. This CDR3 comprises 14 residues. Germline CDR1 and CDR2: MNHEY and SMNVEV (reference sequence). This TCR came from a young woman. The chain joins TRBV27 to TRBJ2-7; tentative D call: TRBD1 (5 bases). Sequencing was carried out using peripheral blood mononuclear cells (PBMCs). DNA for the CDR3: TGTGCCAGCAGTTTATCAGGCCGGCCAGGGGAGCAGTACTTC. Its protein product is CASSLSGRPGEQYF.